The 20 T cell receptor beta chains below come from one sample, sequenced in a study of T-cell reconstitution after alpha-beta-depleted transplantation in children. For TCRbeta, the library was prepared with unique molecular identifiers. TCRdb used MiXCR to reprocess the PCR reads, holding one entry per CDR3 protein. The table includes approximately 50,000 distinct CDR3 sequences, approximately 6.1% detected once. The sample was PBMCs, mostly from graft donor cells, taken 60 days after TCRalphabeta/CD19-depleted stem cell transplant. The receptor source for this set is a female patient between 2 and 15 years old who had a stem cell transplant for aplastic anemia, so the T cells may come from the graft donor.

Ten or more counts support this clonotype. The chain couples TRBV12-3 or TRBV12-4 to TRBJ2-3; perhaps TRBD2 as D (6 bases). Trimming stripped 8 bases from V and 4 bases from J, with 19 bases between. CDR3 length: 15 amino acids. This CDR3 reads CASGQTGAWADTQYF. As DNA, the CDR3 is TGTGCCAGCGGCCAGACGGGAGCTTGGGCAGATACGCAGTATTTT.

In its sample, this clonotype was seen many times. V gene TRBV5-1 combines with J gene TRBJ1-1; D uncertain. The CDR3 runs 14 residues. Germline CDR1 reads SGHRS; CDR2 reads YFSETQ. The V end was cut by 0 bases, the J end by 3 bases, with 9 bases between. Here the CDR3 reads CASSLEGGDTEAFF. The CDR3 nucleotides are TGCGCCAGCAGCTTGGAGGGAGGTGACACTGAAGCTTTCTTT.

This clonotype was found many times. CDR3 nucleotides: TGTGCCAGCAGTTTAAAGAGCCGAATAATCTCTGGAAACACCATATATTTT. It translates to CASSLKSRIISGNTIYF. This chain links TRBV12-3 or TRBV12-4 with TRBJ1-3; D gene ambiguous. V shed 2 bases and J shed 0 bases, with 14 bases lying between them. CDR3 size: 17 residues.

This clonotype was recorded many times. This CDR3 is CASSLAAPGSGNTIYF. In DNA form, the CDR3 reads TGTGCCAGCAGCTTAGCGGCCCCGGGGTCTGGAAACACCATATATTTT. The chain couples TRBV7-2 to TRBJ1-3; D remains unclear. Germline CDR1 and CDR2: SGHTA and FQGNSA. CDR3 length equals 16 residues. V was trimmed by 0 bases and J by 1 base, leaving 10 bases between them.

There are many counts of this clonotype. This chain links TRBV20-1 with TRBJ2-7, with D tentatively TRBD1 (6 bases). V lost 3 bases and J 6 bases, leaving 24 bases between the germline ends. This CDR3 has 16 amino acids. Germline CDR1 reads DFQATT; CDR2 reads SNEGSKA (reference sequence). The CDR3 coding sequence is TGCAGTGCTAGCAAGAAATCGTGGCAGGGGAATGGCGAGCAGTACTTC. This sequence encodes CSASKKSWQGNGEQYF.

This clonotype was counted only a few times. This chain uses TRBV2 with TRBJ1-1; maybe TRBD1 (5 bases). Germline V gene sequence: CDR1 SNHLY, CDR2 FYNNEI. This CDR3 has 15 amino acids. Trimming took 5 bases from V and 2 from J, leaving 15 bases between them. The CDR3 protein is CASSTSRGDNTEAFF. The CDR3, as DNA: TGTGCCAGCAGTACCTCGCGGGGGGACAACACTGAAGCTTTCTTT.

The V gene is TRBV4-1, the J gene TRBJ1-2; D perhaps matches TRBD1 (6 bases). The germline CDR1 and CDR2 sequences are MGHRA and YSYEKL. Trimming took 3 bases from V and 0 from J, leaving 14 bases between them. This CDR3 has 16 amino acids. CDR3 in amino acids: CASSHDYGGANYGYTF. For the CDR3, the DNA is TGCGCCAGCAGCCATGATTACGGGGGCGCTAACTATGGCTACACCTTC.

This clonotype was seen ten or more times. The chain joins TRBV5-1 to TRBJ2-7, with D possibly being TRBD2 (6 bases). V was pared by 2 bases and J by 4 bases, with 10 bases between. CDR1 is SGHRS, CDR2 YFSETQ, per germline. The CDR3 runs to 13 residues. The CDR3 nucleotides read TGCGCCAGCAGCTTAATTAGCGGTTACGAGCAGTACTTC. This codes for CASSLISGYEQYF.

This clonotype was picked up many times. The CDR3 DNA is TGTGCCAGCAGCCTCCTCCTAGCGGGGGGGCCGAATGAGCAGTTCTTC. Residues: CASSLLLAGGPNEQFF. The V and J genes are TRBV28 and TRBJ2-1; TRBD2 agrees at 12 bases. J lost 7 bases, V lost 6 bases, and 10 bases had no gene match. The CDR3 extends over 16 amino acids. Per the germline V gene, CDR1 is MDHEN and CDR2 is SYDVKM.

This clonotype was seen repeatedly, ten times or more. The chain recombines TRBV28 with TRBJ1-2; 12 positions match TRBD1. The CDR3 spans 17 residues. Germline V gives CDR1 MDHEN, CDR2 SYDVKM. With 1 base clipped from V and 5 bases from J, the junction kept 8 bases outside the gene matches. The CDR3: CASSLLGTGGRVYGYTF. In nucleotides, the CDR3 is TGTGCCAGCAGTTTATTAGGGACAGGGGGCCGGGTATATGGCTACACCTTC.

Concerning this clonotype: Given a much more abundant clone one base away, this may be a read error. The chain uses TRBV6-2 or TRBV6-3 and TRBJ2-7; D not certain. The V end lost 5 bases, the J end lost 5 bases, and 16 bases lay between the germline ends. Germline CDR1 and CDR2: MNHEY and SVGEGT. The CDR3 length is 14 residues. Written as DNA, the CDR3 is TGTGCCAGCAGTCGACGACGAGAATCCCACGAGCAGTACTTC. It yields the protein CASSRRRESHEQYF.

The CDR3: CASSSGTSDGNEQFF. The CDR3 DNA follows: TGTGCCAGCAGCTCCGGGACTAGCGATGGGAATGAGCAGTTCTTC. V and J are TRBV5-4 and TRBJ2-1; 10 bases match TRBD2. This CDR3 is built from 15 residues. The germline V gene encodes CDR1 SGHNT and CDR2 YYREEE (reference sequence). Unmatched junction bases numbered 7, after V lost 3 bases and J lost 7 bases.

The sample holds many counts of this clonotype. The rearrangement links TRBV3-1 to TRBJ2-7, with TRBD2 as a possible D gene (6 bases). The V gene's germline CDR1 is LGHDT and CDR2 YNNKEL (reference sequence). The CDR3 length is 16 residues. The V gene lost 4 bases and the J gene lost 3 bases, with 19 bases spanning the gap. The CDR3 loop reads CASSPLAGGLIYEQYF. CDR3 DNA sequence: TGTGCCAGCAGCCCTTTGGCCGGGGGTCTTATCTACGAGCAGTACTTC.

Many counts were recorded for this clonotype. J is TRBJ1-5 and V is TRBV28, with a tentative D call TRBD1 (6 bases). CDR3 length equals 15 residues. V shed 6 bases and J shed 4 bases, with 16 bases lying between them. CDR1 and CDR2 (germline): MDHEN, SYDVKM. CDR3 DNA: TGTGCCAGCAGCACTGCAGGGGTAGGGAATCAGCCCCAGCATTTT. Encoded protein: CASSTAGVGNQPQHF.

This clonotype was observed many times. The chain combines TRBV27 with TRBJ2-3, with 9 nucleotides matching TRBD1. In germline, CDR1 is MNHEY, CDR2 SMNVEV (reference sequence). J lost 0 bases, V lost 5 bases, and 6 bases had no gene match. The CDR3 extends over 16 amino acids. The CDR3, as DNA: TGTGCCAGCAGTACCGGCGGGACAGGGAGCACAGATACGCAGTATTTT. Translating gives CASSTGGTGSTDTQYF.

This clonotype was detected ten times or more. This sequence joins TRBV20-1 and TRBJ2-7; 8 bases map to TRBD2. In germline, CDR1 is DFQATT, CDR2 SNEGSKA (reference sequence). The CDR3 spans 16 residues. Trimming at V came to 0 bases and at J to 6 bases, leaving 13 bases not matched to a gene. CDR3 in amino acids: CSARELGGLGLREQYF. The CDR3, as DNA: TGCAGTGCTAGAGAGTTAGGGGGACTAGGGTTACGCGAGCAGTACTTC.

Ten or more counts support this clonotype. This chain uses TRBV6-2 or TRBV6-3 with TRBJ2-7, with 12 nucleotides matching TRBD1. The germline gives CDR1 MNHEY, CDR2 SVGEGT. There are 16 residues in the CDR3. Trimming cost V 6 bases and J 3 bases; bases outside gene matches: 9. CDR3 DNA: TGTGCCAGCAGCTTGCTCGGGACAGGGGGCATCTACGAGCAGTACGTC. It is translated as CASSLLGTGGIYEQYV.

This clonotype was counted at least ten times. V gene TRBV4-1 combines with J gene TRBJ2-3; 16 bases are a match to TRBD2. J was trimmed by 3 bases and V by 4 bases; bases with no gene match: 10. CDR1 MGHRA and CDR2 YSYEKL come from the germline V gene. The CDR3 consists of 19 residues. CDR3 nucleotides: TGCGCCAGCAGCCCCGGGACTAGCGGGAGGGCAAAGTTTACAGATACGCAGTATTTT. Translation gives CASSPGTSGRAKFTDTQYF.

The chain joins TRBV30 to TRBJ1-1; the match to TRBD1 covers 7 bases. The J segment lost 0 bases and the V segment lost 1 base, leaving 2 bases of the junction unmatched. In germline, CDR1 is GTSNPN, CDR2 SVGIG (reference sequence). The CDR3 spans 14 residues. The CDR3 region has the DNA TGTGCCTGGAGTGGAGGGGGCCTGAACACTGAAGCTTTCTTT. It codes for CAWSGGGLNTEAFF.

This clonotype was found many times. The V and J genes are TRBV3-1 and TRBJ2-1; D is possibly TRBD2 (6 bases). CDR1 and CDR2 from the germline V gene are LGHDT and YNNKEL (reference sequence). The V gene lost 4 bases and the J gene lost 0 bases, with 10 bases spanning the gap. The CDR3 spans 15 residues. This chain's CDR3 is CASSLVGSSYNEQFF. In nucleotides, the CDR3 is TGTGCCAGCAGCCTGGTCGGGAGCTCCTACAATGAGCAGTTCTTC.